This T cell receptor beta chain appears in the sequencing data of a study of identical twins. TCRdb called the 5' RACE reads again in MiXCR, with one record for every CDR3 protein. The sample holds about 340,000 distinct CDR3 sequences, roughly 12% seen once. In its sample, this clonotype was seen a few times. These data were also reused for a study on yellow fever vaccine responses in identical twins.

This TCR was sampled from a woman younger than 30 in good health. Input material: CD8+ T cells sorted from blood.

The CDR3 loop reads CASSADSGRAYEQYF. CDR3 bases: TGTGCCAGCAGCGCGGATAGCGGGAGGGCCTACGAGCAGTACTTC. The chain uses TRBV9 and TRBJ2-7; 11 positions match TRBD2. The germline V gene has CDR1 SGDLS and CDR2 YYNGEE. V shed 3 bases and J 2 bases; nucleotides not matched to a gene: 4. The CDR3 runs 15 residues. Full variable domain (remainder filled in from reference TRBV9 and TRBJ2-7): DSGVTQTPKHLITATGQRVTLRCSPRSGDLSVYWYQQSLDQGLQFLIQYYNGEERAKGNILERFSAQQFPDLHSELNLSSLELGDSALYFCASSADSGRAYEQYFGPGTRLTVT.